Each of the 5 T cell receptor beta chains below was sequenced from the same sample in a study of blood T cell repertoires in COVID-19. Measured with immunoSEQ multiplex PCR; TCRdb has only the in-frame clones, and not every one. The sample has more than 150,000 clones; over 75% are singletons. The specimen was peripheral blood. These receptors were taken from a woman between 35 and 50 years old with acute or convalescent COVID-19.

The chain carries TRBV7-2 and TRBJ2-1, with D perhaps TRBD2 (7 bases). The CDR3 runs 14 residues. CDR1 is SGHTA and CDR2 is FQGNSA in the germline V gene. Trimming pared 9 bases from V and 1 base from J, leaving 13 bases between. The CDR3 nucleotides are TGTGCCAGTTCGGGGGGCTTTTCCTACAATGAGCAGTTCTTC. Protein product: CASSGGFSYNEQFF.

This sequence joins TRBV3-1 (or the pseudogene TRBV3-2) and TRBJ1-5; possibly TRBD1 for D (6 bases). V shed 1 base and J shed 4 bases, with 11 bases lying between them. Germline CDR1 LGHDT, CDR2 YNNKEL (reference sequence). CDR3 length: 15 amino acids. The CDR3 spells CASSQARGGNQPQHF. The DNA for the CDR3 is TGTGCCAGCAGCCAAGCCAGGGGTGGAAATCAGCCCCAGCATTTT.

The chain has TRBV19 and TRBJ2-3, with TRBD2 matching 7 bases. The germline V gene has CDR1 LNHDA and CDR2 SQIVND (reference sequence). The CDR3 consists of 13 residues. The J segment lost 7 bases and the V segment lost 3 bases, leaving 4 bases of the junction unmatched. CDR3 coding DNA: TGTGCCAGTAGTATCCGGCGGGGGAATACGCAGTATTTT. It translates to CASSIRRGNTQYF.

The chain carries TRBV7-9 and TRBJ2-3; D unresolved. The germline V gene has CDR1 SEHNR and CDR2 FQNEAQ (reference sequence). The CDR3 spans 15 residues. Trimming left V 5 bases short and J 3 bases short, with 15 bases between. CDR3 loop: CASSDIGVRTDTQYF. The CDR3 nucleotides are TGTGCCAGCAGCGACATAGGTGTTCGTACAGATACGCAGTATTTT.

The rearrangement joins TRBV6-5 to TRBJ1-3, with 7 bases fitting TRBD1. CDR3 size: 14 residues. V trimming: 7 bases; J trimming: 2 bases; junction bases outside the gene matches: 5. Germline-derived CDR1 and CDR2 are MNHEY and SVGAGI. CDR3: CASITDRAGNTIYF. Here the CDR3 DNA reads TGTGCCAGCATTACCGACAGGGCTGGAAACACCATATATTTT.